The 20 T cell receptor beta chains below come from one sample, sequenced in a study of T-cell memory formation after mild COVID-19. TCRdb redid the calling of the 5' RACE reads with MiXCR, one entry per CDR3 protein. The sample yields about 500,000 distinct CDR3 sequences, about a fifth seen once. The sequencing input was PBMCs or a T cell subset sorted from them (not recorded which). The source of these receptors is an adult woman who had mild COVID-19 (a few samples of this study predate the infection). Cell type and time point are not known.

This chain joins TRBV28 and TRBJ2-3; D is ambiguous. Germline CDR1 is MDHEN and CDR2 is SYDVKM. Trimming left V 6 bases short and J 0 bases short, with 13 bases between. The CDR3 has 15 residues. The CDR3: CASSGVGSSTDTQYF. The DNA of the CDR3 is TGTGCCAGCAGCGGAGTGGGAAGCAGCACAGATACGCAGTATTTT.

The V call is TRBV19, the J call TRBJ2-1; tentatively, D is TRBD1 or TRBD2 (7 bases each). Trimming removed 6 bases from V and 7 bases from J, with 16 bases in between. This CDR3 is built from 14 residues. The V gene's germline CDR1 is LNHDA and CDR2 SQIVND (reference sequence). The CDR3 protein is CASRPQGRVNEQFF. The CDR3 nucleotides are TGTGCCAGTAGACCACAGGGGAGGGTAAATGAGCAGTTCTTC.

In its sample, this clonotype was seen a few times. V and J are TRBV6-5 and TRBJ1-1; D not certain. Between the trimmed V and J ends, which lost 7 bases and 8 bases, there was a span of 14 bases. The CDR3 extends over 12 amino acids. From germline, CDR1 is MNHEY and CDR2 SVGAGI. As DNA, the CDR3 is TGTGCCAGCATGGATCGGTTGGGAGAAGCTTTCTTT. This sequence encodes CASMDRLGEAFF.

This chain connects TRBV30 to TRBJ2-3; TRBD1 or TRBD2 may be the D gene (6 bases each). Germline assignment: CDR1 GTSNPN and CDR2 SVGIG (reference sequence). This CDR3 has 16 amino acids. V was shortened by 1 base and J by 0 bases, with 14 bases between the two germline ends. CDR3 sequence reads: CAWSAGGRASTDTQYF. The CDR3, as DNA: TGTGCCTGGAGTGCCGGGGGCAGGGCTAGCACAGATACGCAGTATTTT. The whole variable domain, filled in from reference TRBV30 and TRBJ2-3, reads SQTIHQWPATLVQPVGSPLSLECTVEGTSNPNLYWYRQAAGRGLQLLFYSVGIGQISSEVPQNLSASRPQDRQFILSSKKLLLSDSGFYLCAWSAGGRASTDTQYFGPGTRLTVL.

There are a few counts of this clonotype. This chain links TRBV5-1 with TRBJ1-4; TRBD1 aligns across 7 bases. Trimming cost V 0 bases and J 0 bases; bases outside gene matches: 2. The CDR3 contains 16 residues. The germline CDR1 and CDR2 sequences are SGHRS and YFSETQ. The CDR3 DNA sequence: TGCGCCAGCAGCTTGGCTCAGGGGGCAACTAATGAAAAACTGTTTTTT. Amino acids: CASSLAQGATNEKLFF.

This chain joins TRBV9 and TRBJ2-1; TRBD2 aligns across 7 bases. The CDR3 runs 17 residues. Losses at the gene ends were 1 base for V and 3 bases for J; bases not matched to a gene: 10. The germline CDR1 and CDR2 sequences are SGDLS and YYNGEE. The CDR3 reads CASSVTPAGPDYNEQFF. The CDR3 nucleotides are TGTGCCAGCAGCGTAACCCCAGCGGGACCGGACTACAATGAGCAGTTCTTC. Drawing the rest from reference TRBV9 and TRBJ2-1, the complete variable domain is DSGVTQTPKHLITATGQRVTLRCSPRSGDLSVYWYQQSLDQGLQFLIQYYNGEERAKGNILERFSAQQFPDLHSELNLSSLELGDSALYFCASSVTPAGPDYNEQFFGPGTRLTVL.

The rearrangement joins TRBV7-3 to TRBJ2-2, with D perhaps being TRBD1 or TRBD2 (6 bases each). Trimming cost V 5 bases and J 7 bases, with 17 bases left between them. CDR3 length: 15 amino acids. Germline CDR1 and CDR2: SGHTA and FQGTGA. CDR3 coding DNA: TGTGCCAGCAGCCCAGCCGGAGGGGGGAACGGGGAGCTGTTTTTT. Its protein product is CASSPAGGGNGELFF.

This clonotype was seen repeatedly, ten times or more. The chain joins TRBV6-1 to TRBJ2-7; D might be TRBD1 (6 bases). Germline V gene data show CDR1 as MNHNS and CDR2 as SASEGT. With 1 base removed from V and 3 bases from J, the gap between germline ends came to 13 bases. This CDR3 spans 15 amino acids. The DNA for the CDR3 is TGTGCCAGCAGTGAAGATGTCGACAGGCACTACGAGCAGTACTTC. Protein product: CASSEDVDRHYEQYF.

The chain couples TRBV7-2 to TRBJ2-1; D might be TRBD1 or TRBD2, each matching 6 bases. Germline V gene data show CDR1 as SGHTA and CDR2 as FQGNSA. The ends were cut back, 3 bases at V and 5 bases at J, with 23 bases in the middle. This CDR3 comprises 18 residues. The CDR3 spells CASSFRRRLFRGHNEQFF. The CDR3 region has the DNA TGTGCCAGCAGCTTCCGACGAAGACTGTTCCGGGGGCACAATGAGCAGTTCTTC.

CDR3 in DNA: TGTGCCAGCAGTCGAGGACAGGGAAATTCACCCCTCCACTTT. Its protein product is CASSRGQGNSPLHF. The V call is TRBV3-1, the J call TRBJ1-6; 8 nucleotides match TRBD1. CDR1 and CDR2 (germline): LGHDT, YNNKEL (reference sequence). Losses at the gene ends were 6 bases for V and 7 bases for J; bases not matched to a gene: 5. This CDR3 has 14 residues. The full variable domain, completed using reference TRBV3-1 and TRBJ1-6, is DTAVSQTPKYLVTQMGNDKSIKCEQNLGHDTMYWYKQDSKKFLKIMFSYNNKELIINETVPNRFSPKSPDKAHLNLHINSLELGDSAVYFCASSRGQGNSPLHFGNGTRLTVT.

The V and J genes are TRBV5-4 and TRBJ1-1; 7 positions agree with TRBD1. Germline V CDR1 and CDR2: SGHNT, YYREEE (reference sequence). The trim removed 3 bases at V and 1 base at J, leaving 6 bases unmatched. CDR3 length: 15 amino acids. This chain's CDR3 is CASSSPGTANTEAFF. CDR3 sequence (DNA): TGTGCCAGCAGCTCCCCAGGGACAGCGAACACTGAAGCTTTCTTT.

The chain links TRBV6-2 or TRBV6-3 to TRBJ2-1; 7 bases align to TRBD1. V shed 6 bases and J 8 bases; nucleotides not matched to a gene: 4. Germline CDR1 and CDR2: MNHEY and SVGEGT. The CDR3 runs 12 residues. CDR3 coding DNA: TGTGCCAGCAGGAAGGGGGCGTATGAGCAGTTCTTC. Translating it yields CASRKGAYEQFF.

The chain uses TRBV12-3 or TRBV12-4 and TRBJ1-1; D remains unclear. This CDR3 region has 13 residues. Trimming removed 7 bases at V and 1 base at J, with 10 bases between. Here the CDR3 DNA reads TGTGCCAGCACCTTTGCATGGAACACTGAAGCTTTCTTT. Translating it yields CASTFAWNTEAFF.

This chain uses TRBV11-3 with TRBJ2-5; no clear D. The CDR3 covers 17 residues. Germline V gene data show CDR1 as SGHNT and CDR2 as YENEEA. V was clipped by 3 bases and J by 0 bases, with 17 bases between them. As DNA, the CDR3 is TGTGCCAGCAGCTTTATGGTCCTGTCGAGGAACCAAGAGACCCAGTACTTC. This sequence encodes CASSFMVLSRNQETQYF.

The CDR3 sequence is CASSVDLAGLNEQFF. The CDR3 DNA reads TGTGCCAGCAGCGTAGACCTAGCGGGACTCAATGAGCAGTTCTTC. V usage is TRBV9 and J usage is TRBJ2-1; 9 positions match TRBD2. Looked up from germline, CDR1 is SGDLS and CDR2 is YYNGEE. The CDR3 extends over 15 amino acids. The ends lost 0 bases at V and 6 bases at J; junction bases unmatched: 4.

In this sample, this clonotype turned up a few times. The chain links TRBV6-5 to TRBJ1-1, with D possibly matching TRBD1 (6 bases). V dropped 4 bases and J dropped 10 bases, with 13 bases sitting between them. Germline-derived CDR1 and CDR2 are MNHEY and SVGAGI. The CDR3 is made up of 12 amino acids. CDR3 nucleotides: TGTGCCAGCAGTTCGCAGCAGGGGCGAGCTTTCTTT. Its protein product is CASSSQQGRAFF.

V gene TRBV7-8 combines with J gene TRBJ2-2; no clear D gene. Per germline, CDR1 SGHVS and CDR2 FQNEAQ. Trimming removed 0 bases from V and 4 bases from J, with 9 bases in between. The CDR3 totals 15 residues. The CDR3 coding sequence is TGTGCCAGCAGCTTAGCGCTCAGAAGCACCGGGGAGCTGTTTTTT. This translates into CASSLALRSTGELFF.

This clonotype appeared a few times. The chain has TRBV5-1 and TRBJ2-3, with TRBD2 as a possible D gene (5 bases). CDR3 length: 13 amino acids. The germline V gene has CDR1 SGHRS and CDR2 YFSETQ. With 1 base removed from V and 9 bases from J, the gap between germline ends came to 12 bases. The CDR3 protein is CASSLTFGGTQYF. As DNA, the CDR3 is TGCGCCAGCAGCTTGACGTTTGGAGGCACGCAGTATTTT.

This clonotype came up a few times. The rearrangement joins TRBV6-5 to TRBJ2-7; tentatively, D is TRBD1 or TRBD2 (5 bases each). The CDR3 loop spans 17 amino acids. The germline gives CDR1 MNHEY, CDR2 SVGAGI. The V and J ends lost 2 bases and 1 base respectively, with 18 bases between them. The CDR3 sequence is CASSYLRGGHLSYEQYF. In nucleotides, the CDR3 is TGTGCCAGCAGTTACCTTAGGGGCGGGCATTTGTCCTACGAGCAGTACTTC.

The chain combines TRBV4-1 with TRBJ2-3, with a weak D call TRBD1 (5 bases). Germline CDR1 MGHRA, CDR2 YSYEKL. This CDR3 has 16 amino acids. The V end lost 4 bases, the J end lost 7 bases, and 21 bases lay between the germline ends. The CDR3 DNA follows: TGCGCCAGCAGCCCCGGCAAACAGGTGCCTCATCATACGCAGTATTTT. This translates into CASSPGKQVPHHTQYF.